The 26 T cell receptor beta chains below come from one sample, sequenced in a study of neurological immune-mediated disorders. From the 5' RACE reads, TCRdb called clonotypes with MiXCR, one entry per CDR3 protein. The sample holds around 60,000 distinct CDR3 sequences, under 3.5% seen once. The sequenced material came from PBMCs. The receptors stem from a woman aged 55-70 years with multiple sclerosis.

This clonotype was seen ten or more times. V and J are TRBV29-1 and TRBJ1-4; a weak D match, TRBD1 (5 bases). The CDR3 spans 12 residues. V was cut by 5 bases and J by 8 bases, with 12 bases left in between. Germline V gene lookup returns CDR1 SQVTM and CDR2 ANQGSEA. The DNA for the CDR3 is TGCAGCGTTCTGGCCGGGGGGGAAAAACTGTTTTTT. Its translation: CSVLAGGEKLFF. The variable domain in full, with the rest retrieved from reference TRBV29-1 and TRBJ1-4, is SAVISQKPSRDICQRGTSLTIQCQVDSQVTMMFWYRQQPGQSLTLIATANQGSEATYESGFVIDKFPISRPNLTFSTLTVSNMSPEDSSIYLCSVLAGGEKLFFGSGTQLSVL.

This clonotype was seen many times. This chain connects TRBV2 to TRBJ2-5; D is uncertain. The CDR3 covers 12 residues. CDR1 is SNHLY, CDR2 FYNNEI, per germline. V was shortened by 7 bases and J by 0 bases, with 6 bases between the two germline ends. The CDR3 region is CASTDYQETQYF. In nucleotides, the CDR3 is TGTGCCAGCACCGACTACCAAGAGACCCAGTACTTC.

This clonotype was seen ten or more times. This chain uses TRBV5-1 with TRBJ2-1, with 9 bases matching TRBD2. Germline V gives CDR1 SGHRS, CDR2 YFSETQ. Germline trimming cut 0 bases from V and 2 bases from J; bases unmatched to any gene: 3. CDR3 length: 16 residues. The CDR3: CASSLDGGGAYNEQFF. CDR3 in DNA: TGCGCCAGCAGCTTGGATGGCGGGGGGGCCTACAATGAGCAGTTCTTC.

Ten or more counts support this clonotype. This sequence joins TRBV20-1 and TRBJ2-3; 10 bases are a match to TRBD2. This CDR3 region has 15 residues. J was trimmed by 2 bases and V by 2 bases; bases with no gene match: 4. Germline-derived CDR1 and CDR2 are DFQATT and SNEGSKA (reference sequence). The DNA for the CDR3 is TGCAGTGCTAGACAGCGGGGGGGATTCACAGATACGCAGTATTTT. This sequence encodes CSARQRGGFTDTQYF.

This clonotype was recorded a few times. A read error is possible here, since a much larger clone lies one base away. The CDR3 region is CSVVSHYEQYV. The CDR3, as DNA: TGCAGCGTTGTATCCCACTACGAGCAGTACGTC. The gene calls are TRBV29-1 and TRBJ2-7, with D hard to call. This CDR3 is built from 11 residues. Between the trimmed V and J ends, which lost 4 bases and 3 bases, there was a span of 7 bases. Germline-derived CDR1 and CDR2 are SQVTM and ANQGSEA.

At least ten counts were recorded for this clonotype. This rearrangement joins TRBV29-1 to TRBJ2-5; tentatively, D is TRBD1 (5 bases). Germline CDR1 and CDR2: SQVTM and ANQGSEA. Trimming took off 5 bases at V and 1 base at J, with 8 bases between the two ends. The CDR3 consists of 12 residues. The CDR3 nucleotides read TGCAGCGTTATCGACAGCCAAGAGACCCAGTACTTC. Its protein is CSVIDSQETQYF.

This clonotype has at least ten counts. The V call is TRBV28, the J call TRBJ1-1; no definite D call. The CDR3 covers 15 residues. The V end lost 4 bases, the J end lost 1 base, and 13 bases lay between the germline ends. Germline-derived CDR1 and CDR2 are MDHEN and SYDVKM. CDR3 residues: CASSSPGYWNTEAFF. The CDR3 DNA reads TGTGCCAGCAGTTCCCCGGGTTATTGGAACACTGAAGCTTTCTTT.

In this sample, this clonotype turned up many times. The gene calls are TRBV7-9 and TRBJ1-1; weak D call: TRBD1 (6 bases). This CDR3 contains 13 residues. V gave up 2 bases and J gave up 6 bases, with 10 bases separating them. Looked up from germline, CDR1 is SEHNR and CDR2 is FQNEAQ (reference sequence). CDR3 DNA: TGTGCCAGCAGCTTAACGGGGGGGCCTGAAGCTTTCTTT. This codes for CASSLTGGPEAFF.

This clonotype was observed at least ten times. This chain joins TRBV15 and TRBJ2-1; D gene uncertain. V lost 0 bases and J lost 4, with 10 bases in between. Per the germline V gene, CDR1 is LNHNV and CDR2 is YYDKDF (reference sequence). This CDR3 region has 15 residues. The CDR3 sequence: CATSREKEIYNEQFF. The CDR3 DNA is TGTGCCACCAGCAGAGAGAAAGAGATATACAATGAGCAGTTCTTC.

This clonotype showed up many times. V usage is TRBV28 and J usage is TRBJ2-1; D may correspond to TRBD1 or TRBD2 (5 bases each). The V gene lost 1 base and the J gene lost 0 bases, with 13 bases spanning the gap. Germline V CDR1 and CDR2: MDHEN, SYDVKM. This CDR3 spans 17 amino acids. This CDR3 reads CASSLFPGTSSYNEQFF. Written as DNA, the CDR3 is TGTGCCAGCAGTTTATTCCCCGGGACCAGCTCCTACAATGAGCAGTTCTTC.

There are many counts of this clonotype. This rearrangement joins TRBV5-1 to TRBJ2-7, with 11 bases lining up with TRBD1. Trimming cost V 2 bases and J 3 bases; bases outside gene matches: 10. Germline V lookup: CDR1 SGHRS, CDR2 YFSETQ. The length of the CDR3 is 17 residues. CDR3 nucleotides: TGCGCCAGCAGCTTAGGGACAGGGGGTAATCTTTTCTACGAGCAGTACTTC. Its protein is CASSLGTGGNLFYEQYF. The variable domain in full, completed from reference TRBV5-1 and TRBJ2-7, reads KAGVTQTPRYLIKTRGQQVTLSCSPISGHRSVSWYQQTPGQGLQFLFEYFSETQRNKGNFPGRFSGRQFSNSRSEMNVSTLELGDSALYLCASSLGTGGNLFYEQYFGPGTRLTVT.

This clonotype was picked up many times. The chain is built from TRBV4-3 and TRBJ1-5; D may be TRBD1 (6 bases). Trimming pared 0 bases from V and 7 bases from J, leaving 13 bases between. The CDR3 spans 15 residues. Per germline, CDR1 LGHNA and CDR2 YSLEER. The CDR3: CASSQDLGGLQPQHF. The CDR3 coding sequence is TGCGCCAGCAGCCAAGATCTTGGGGGGCTACAGCCCCAGCATTTT.

This clonotype was observed many times. V is TRBV5-1 and J is TRBJ2-1, with D possibly called TRBD1 or TRBD2 (6 bases each). This CDR3 is 15 amino acids long. The ends were cut back, 5 bases at V and 2 bases at J, with 14 bases in the middle. Germline assignment: CDR1 SGHRS and CDR2 YFSETQ. As DNA, the CDR3 is TGCGCCAGCAGTTCGACAGGAGGGACCTACAATGAGCAGTTCTTC. This translates into CASSSTGGTYNEQFF.

This clonotype was picked up many times. Possible read error: a much larger clone is one base away. The V and J genes are TRBV20-1 and TRBJ1-6; 7 nucleotides match TRBD1. This CDR3 has 15 residues. Germline CDR1 DFQATT, CDR2 SNEGSKA (reference sequence). As DNA, the CDR3 is TGCAGTGCTAGATCCGGGACAGTCATCAATTCACACCTCCACTTT. It is translated as CSARSGTVINSHLHF.

This clonotype was seen many times. This chain uses TRBV12-3 or TRBV12-4 with TRBJ2-2, with a possible D match to TRBD2 (6 bases). Trimming took 5 bases from V and 2 from J, leaving 12 bases between them. The CDR3 is 15 amino acids. The CDR3 sequence is CASSLTRPNTGELFF. The CDR3 DNA follows: TGTGCCAGCAGTCTGACTAGGCCTAACACCGGGGAGCTGTTTTTT.

In its sample, this clonotype was seen many times. J is TRBJ1-2 and V is TRBV5-1; no definite D call. The CDR3 consists of 14 residues. Trimming took 0 bases from V and 4 from J, leaving 10 bases between them. CDR1 SGHRS and CDR2 YFSETQ come from the germline V gene. CDR3 nucleotides: TGCGCCAGCAGCTTGGGTTCCAGCTTCTATGGCTACACCTTC. As protein: CASSLGSSFYGYTF. The complete variable domain, with remaining parts taken from reference TRBV5-1 and TRBJ1-2, reads KAGVTQTPRYLIKTRGQQVTLSCSPISGHRSVSWYQQTPGQGLQFLFEYFSETQRNKGNFPGRFSGRQFSNSRSEMNVSTLELGDSALYLCASSLGSSFYGYTFGSGTRLTVV.

This clonotype was seen many times. The rearrangement links TRBV29-1 to TRBJ1-1; a weak D match, TRBD1 (6 bases). CDR3 length: 13 amino acids. Germline CDR1 and CDR2: SQVTM and ANQGSEA. V lost 6 bases and J 1 base, leaving 12 bases between the germline ends. The CDR3 is CSVVQGSNTEAFF. CDR3 bases: TGCAGCGTAGTTCAGGGGTCGAACACTGAAGCTTTCTTT.

There are many counts of this clonotype. This chain connects TRBV9 to TRBJ2-1; 14 positions match TRBD2. Germline CDR1 and CDR2: SGDLS and YYNGEE. The CDR3 has 16 residues. V was pared by 3 bases and J by 7 bases, with 6 bases of the junction left unmatched. CDR3 amino acids: CASSGGLAGGSNEQFF. In DNA form, the CDR3 reads TGTGCCAGCAGCGGCGGACTAGCGGGGGGCTCGAATGAGCAGTTCTTC.

Ten or more counts support this clonotype. The CDR3 nucleotides read TGTGCCAGCAGCATAAACTACGAGCAGTACTTC. Residues: CASSINYEQYF. The chain employs TRBV5-6 and TRBJ2-7; D call uncertain. The CDR3 extends over 11 amino acids. V shed 4 bases and J shed 3 bases, with 5 bases lying between them. CDR1 SGHDT and CDR2 YYEEEE come from the germline V gene.

This clonotype was recorded at least ten times. J is TRBJ1-1 and V is TRBV5-1; D is perhaps TRBD1 (6 bases). This CDR3 has 15 amino acids. Germline CDR1 reads SGHRS; CDR2 reads YFSETQ. V gave up 0 bases and J gave up 1 base, with 10 bases separating them. As DNA, the CDR3 is TGCGCCAGCAGCTTGGTTGGGGGCACGAACACTGAAGCTTTCTTT. This gives the protein CASSLVGGTNTEAFF.

This clonotype was detected ten times or more. This chain links TRBV7-2 with TRBJ2-7; D is ambiguous. The length of the CDR3 is 13 residues. Germline V gives CDR1 SGHTA, CDR2 FQGNSA. Trimming took 0 bases from V and 10 from J, leaving 13 bases between them. CDR3 in amino acids: CASSLATPASQYF. CDR3 nucleotides: TGTGCCAGCAGCTTAGCAACTCCTGCCAGCCAGTACTTC.

This clonotype showed up many times. The genes are TRBV4-1 and TRBJ2-2; tentative D call: TRBD2 (6 bases). This CDR3 spans 16 amino acids. Germline CDR1 and CDR2: MGHRA and YSYEKL. Trimming pared 0 bases from V and 8 bases from J, leaving 16 bases between. This chain's CDR3 is CASSQDPLGGRGELFF. CDR3 coding DNA: TGCGCCAGCAGCCAAGACCCACTCGGGGGAAGGGGGGAGCTGTTTTTT.

This clonotype was counted at least ten times. The V gene is TRBV10-3, the J gene TRBJ2-1; D is unresolved. The CDR3 totals 12 residues. Germline-derived CDR1 and CDR2 are ENHRY and SYGVKD. Trimming left V 4 bases short and J 6 bases short, with 7 bases between. CDR3 DNA: TGTGCCATCAGTGTAGGGATCAATGAGCAGTTCTTC. Its translation: CAISVGINEQFF.

This clonotype has at least ten counts. The rearrangement links TRBV12-3 or TRBV12-4 to TRBJ2-3, with 11 bases that match TRBD2. V gave up 8 bases and J gave up 3 bases; unmatched junction bases: 4. CDR3 length equals 14 residues. CDR3 loop: CASGTSGGTDTQYF. CDR3 bases: TGTGCCAGCGGTACTAGCGGGGGTACAGATACGCAGTATTTT.

This clonotype was counted ten times or more. This sequence joins TRBV9 and TRBJ1-1, with D perhaps TRBD1 (5 bases). The ends were cut back, 1 base at V and 7 bases at J, with 14 bases in the middle. The CDR3 totals 14 residues. Per germline, CDR1 SGDLS and CDR2 YYNGEE. CDR3 sequence: CASSVSSTALEAFF. The CDR3 bases are TGTGCCAGCAGCGTAAGTTCGACAGCCCTTGAAGCTTTCTTT.

This clonotype was picked up many times. V usage is TRBV12-3 or TRBV12-4 and J usage is TRBJ1-2, with 9 positions matching TRBD1. J gave up 8 bases and V 5 bases, and 12 bases lay outside the gene matches. There are 15 residues in the CDR3. The CDR3 sequence: CASSPSGTGSSGYTF. The CDR3, as DNA: TGTGCCAGCAGTCCCAGCGGGACAGGGAGCAGCGGCTACACCTTC.